This TCR beta chain emerged from a study of T cell responses to AZD1222 COVID-19 vaccine. As for the study in general: Pooling covered second doses at about 4 or about 12 weeks. Study findings and constraints: Spike-specific TCR breadth rose after two AZD1222 doses, and depth rose as well. It was only after the peak T cell response that any repertoires were sampled.

The table came from immunoSEQ multiplex PCR; TCRdb's copy has only in-frame clones and leaves some out. This table holds about 80,000 clones, 87% found once. As for this clone: No antigen is known for it.

The sequencing used peripheral blood, collected on day 0 of AZD1222 vaccination. The source is an adult in good health.

CDR3 sequence reads: CASSQEPPTIAGHYNEQFF. CDR3 nucleotides: TGCGCCAGCAGCCAAGAACCTCCGACTATAGCGGGGCACTACAATGAGCAGTTCTTC. The chain is built from TRBV4-3 and TRBJ2-1; 8 nucleotides match TRBD2. CDR3 size: 19 residues. CDR1 and CDR2 from the germline V gene are LGHNA and YSLEER. Losses at the gene ends were 0 bases for V and 3 bases for J; bases not matched to a gene: 13.